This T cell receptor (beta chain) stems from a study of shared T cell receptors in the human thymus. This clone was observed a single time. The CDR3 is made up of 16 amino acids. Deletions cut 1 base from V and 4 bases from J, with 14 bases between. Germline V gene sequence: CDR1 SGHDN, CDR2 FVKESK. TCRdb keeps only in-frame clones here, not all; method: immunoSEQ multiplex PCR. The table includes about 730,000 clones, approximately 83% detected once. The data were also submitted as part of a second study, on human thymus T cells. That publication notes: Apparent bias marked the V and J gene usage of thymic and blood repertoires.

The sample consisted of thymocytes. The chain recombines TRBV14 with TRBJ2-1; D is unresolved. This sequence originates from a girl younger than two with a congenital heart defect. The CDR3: CASSQGTEITYNEQFF. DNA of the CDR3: TGTGCCAGCAGCCAAGGCACGGAGATCACGTACAATGAGCAGTTCTTC.